Listed here are 5 T cell receptor beta chains from one sample, sequenced in a study of CD8 T cells in ankylosing spondylitis. TCRdb processed the 5' RACE reads anew with MiXCR; each CDR3 protein has one entry. The table shows hundreds of thousands of distinct CDR3 sequences, with around 8% occurring only once. Sequencing input: blood, either unsorted or a sorted T cell fraction (not recorded which). Source of these receptors: a female donor with ankylosing spondylitis or in good health (not recorded which).

This clonotype was picked up many times. CDR3 DNA: TGTGCCAGCAGCGTAGATTGGGGGCAGGGCACCGGGGAGCTGTTTTTT. Translation gives CASSVDWGQGTGELFF. This chain connects TRBV9 to TRBJ2-2, with a possible D match to TRBD1 (6 bases). V was shortened by 0 bases and J by 4 bases, with 13 bases between the two germline ends. CDR3 size: 16 residues. The germline V gene has CDR1 SGDLS and CDR2 YYNGEE.

Many counts were recorded for this clonotype. The chain combines TRBV6-5 with TRBJ2-2; TRBD2 agrees at 9 bases. The CDR3 contains 19 residues. V lost 0 bases and J lost 5; bases outside the gene matches: 13. Germline V CDR1 and CDR2: MNHEY, SVGAGI. As DNA, the CDR3 is TGTGCCAGCAGTTACTCCTCCCTAATTGCGGGAGGGTTGACCGGGGAGCTGTTTTTT. Encoded protein: CASSYSSLIAGGLTGELFF.

This clonotype was detected ten times or more. The chain links TRBV5-1 to TRBJ2-1, with TRBD1 identical over 9 bases. The CDR3 is 14 amino acids. The V gene's germline CDR1 is SGHRS and CDR2 YFSETQ. Trimming cost V 3 bases and J 9 bases; bases outside gene matches: 7. The CDR3 reads CASSSRQGVSEQFF. CDR3 bases: TGCGCCAGCAGCTCCCGACAGGGGGTGAGTGAGCAGTTCTTC.

In its sample, this clonotype was seen many times. Sequence at one end of the junction differs from germline and may be a read error. V and J are TRBV29-1 and TRBJ1-1; D ambiguous. Germline assignment: CDR1 SQVTM and CDR2 ANQGSEA. The CDR3 has 13 amino acids. CDR3 DNA: TGCAGCGTCGAAGTCCGATCGAACACTGAAGCTTTCTTT. Its protein product is CSVEVRSNTEAFF.

This clonotype was counted at least ten times. This chain connects TRBV2 to TRBJ1-2; D may be TRBD1 (6 bases). Germline V gives CDR1 SNHLY, CDR2 FYNNEI. The CDR3 extends over 15 amino acids. V was shortened by 3 bases and J by 4 bases, with 15 bases between the two germline ends. CDR3 coding DNA: TGTGCCAGCAGTGAGGTGCGTGGGGGCTCCTATGGCTACACCTTC. This codes for CASSEVRGGSYGYTF.